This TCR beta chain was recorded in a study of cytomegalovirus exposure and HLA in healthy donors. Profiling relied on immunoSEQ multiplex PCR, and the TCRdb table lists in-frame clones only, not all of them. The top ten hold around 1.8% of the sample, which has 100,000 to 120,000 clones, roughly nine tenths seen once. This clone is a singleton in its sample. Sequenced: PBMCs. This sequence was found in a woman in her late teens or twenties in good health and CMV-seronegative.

This CDR3 reads CATSRGGGGRFF. The CDR3 region has the DNA TGTGCCACCAGCAGAGGCGGGGGGGGGAGGTTCTTC. The chain recombines TRBV15 with TRBJ2-1; 9 bases align to TRBD2. The CDR3 contains 12 residues. After removal of 1 base from V and 15 bases from J, the junction contained 4 bases not matched to a gene. Germline CDR1 reads LNHNV; CDR2 reads YYDKDF (reference sequence).